This is a list of T cell receptor beta chains from one sample in a study of blood T cell repertoires in COVID-19. Assay: immunoSEQ multiplex PCR; the TCRdb copy retains only in-frame clones and omits some. This sample yields 200,000 to 300,000 clones, of which roughly four fifths are seen a single time; around 9.9% belongs to the top ten. The specimen was peripheral blood. The receptors were sampled from a woman older than 75 with acute or convalescent COVID-19. CDR3s include the opening cysteine and the closing phenylalanine or tryptophan. The D gene is left open where the match is weak. Expanded clones are given a class, and other clones once, few, many or no size at all.

V gene	clone size	D gene	J gene	CDR3 protein	CDR3 DNA
TRBV28	.	.	TRBJ2-7	CASLTGVTPGEQYF	TGTGCCAGCCTCACCGGGGTCACCCCTGGGGAGCAGTACTTC
TRBV6-5	.	TRBD2	TRBJ2-1	CASSYLAGGYNEQFF	TGTGCCAGCAGTTACTTAGCGGGGGGATACAATGAGCAGTTCTTC
TRBV6-1	few	.	TRBJ1-3	CASSDAGIGNTIYF	TGTGCCAGCAGTGATGCGGGGATTGGAAACACCATATATTTT
TRBV5-1	.	TRBD1	TRBJ2-1	CASSLEGQGAYNEQFF	TGCGCCAGCAGCTTGGAGGGACAGGGGGCCTACAATGAGCAGTTCTTC
TRBV11-2	.	.	TRBJ2-7	CASSLVGQGRSSYEQYF	TGTGCCAGCAGCTTAGTAGGGCAGGGGAGAAGTTCCTACGAGCAGTACTTC
TRBV28	.	.	TRBJ1-1	CASIKRQLIFSEAFF	TGTGCCAGCATAAAGCGACAGTTAATTTTCTCTGAAGCTTTCTTT
TRBV2	few	TRBD1	TRBJ1-1	CASSTQGTGGFEAFF	TGTGCCAGCAGCACTCAAGGGACAGGGGGCTTTGAAGCTTTCTTT
TRBV4-1	.	.	TRBJ1-2	CASSSDSSANYGYTF	TGCGCCAGCAGCTCGGACAGCTCAGCTAACTATGGCTACACCTTC
TRBV20-1	.	.	TRBJ1-2	CSASLPGKGGYTF	TGCAGTGCTAGTCTTCCGGGAAAGGGAGGCTACACCTTC
TRBV6-1	.	.	TRBJ1-1	CASSESRVATEAFF	TGTGCCAGCAGTGAATCGCGGGTGGCCACTGAAGCTTTCTTT
TRBV5-1	.	TRBD1	TRBJ2-5	CASSLEGTGGEETQYF	TGCGCCAGCAGCTTGGAAGGGACAGGGGGCGAGGAGACCCAGTACTTC
TRBV19	.	TRBD1	TRBJ1-5	CAIRRQGSYSNQPQHF	TGTGCCATCAGGCGACAGGGGAGTTATAGCAATCAGCCCCAGCATTTT
TRBV2	.	TRBD1	TRBJ1-2	CASSESGQAPGDGYTF	TGTGCCAGCAGTGAATCGGGACAGGCCCCTGGGGATGGCTACACCTTC
TRBV7-9	.	TRBD2	TRBJ2-3	CASSFSRGVTDTQYF	TGTGCCAGCAGCTTTTCACGGGGGGTCACAGATACGCAGTATTTT
TRBV6-5	.	.	TRBJ1-2	CASSSGLIRNYGYTF	TGTGCCAGCAGTTCGGGACTTATTCGGAACTATGGCTACACCTTC
TRBV7-3	.	TRBD2	TRBJ2-1	CASSPRAGGSYNEQFF	TGTGCCAGCAGCCCTCGGGCGGGGGGCTCCTACAATGAGCAGTTCTTC